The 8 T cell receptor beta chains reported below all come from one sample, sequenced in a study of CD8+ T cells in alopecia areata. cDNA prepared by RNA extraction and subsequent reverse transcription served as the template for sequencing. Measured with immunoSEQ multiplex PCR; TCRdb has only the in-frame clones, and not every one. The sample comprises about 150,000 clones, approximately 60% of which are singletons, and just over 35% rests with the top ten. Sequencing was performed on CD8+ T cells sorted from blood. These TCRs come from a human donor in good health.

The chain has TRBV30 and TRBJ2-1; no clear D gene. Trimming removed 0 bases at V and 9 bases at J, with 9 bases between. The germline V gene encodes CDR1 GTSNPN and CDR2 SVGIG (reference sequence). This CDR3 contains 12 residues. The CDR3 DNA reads TGTGCCTGGAGTGTACGTCGTGTTGAGCAGTTCTTC. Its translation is CAWSVRRVEQFF.

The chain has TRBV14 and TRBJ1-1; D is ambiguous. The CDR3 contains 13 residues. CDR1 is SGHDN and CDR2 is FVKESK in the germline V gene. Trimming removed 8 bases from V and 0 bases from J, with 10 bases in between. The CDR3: CASGGYLNTEAFF. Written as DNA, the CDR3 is TGTGCCAGCGGTGGGTACCTGAACACTGAAGCTTTCTTT.

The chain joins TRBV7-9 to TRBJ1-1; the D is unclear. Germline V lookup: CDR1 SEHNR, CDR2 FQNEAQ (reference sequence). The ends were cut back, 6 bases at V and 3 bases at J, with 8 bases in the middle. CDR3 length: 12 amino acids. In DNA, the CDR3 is TGTGCCAGCAGGCCTACGCACACTGAAGCTTTCTTT. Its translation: CASRPTHTEAFF. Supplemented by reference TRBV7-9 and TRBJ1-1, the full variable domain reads DTGVSQNPRHKITKRGQNVTFRCDPISEHNRLYWYRQTLGQGPEFLTYFQNEAQLEKSRLLSDRFSAERPKGSFSTLEIQRTEQGDSAMYLCASRPTHTEAFFGQGTRLTVV.

CDR3 protein: CSVVGGRAYEQYF. The CDR3 DNA sequence: TGCAGCGTTGTTGGCGGGAGGGCCTACGAGCAGTACTTC. The rearrangement links TRBV29-1 to TRBJ2-7; 9 nucleotides agree with TRBD2. The V segment lost 4 bases and the J segment 2 bases; nucleotides outside the gene matches: 3. The CDR3 loop spans 13 amino acids. Germline CDR1 SQVTM, CDR2 ANQGSEA.

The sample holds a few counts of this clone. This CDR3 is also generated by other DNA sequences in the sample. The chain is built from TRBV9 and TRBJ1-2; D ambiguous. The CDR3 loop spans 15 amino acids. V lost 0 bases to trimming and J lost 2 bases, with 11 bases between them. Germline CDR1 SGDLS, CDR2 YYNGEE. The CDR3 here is CASSVEGTANYGYTF. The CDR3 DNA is TGTGCCAGCAGCGTAGAAGGTACAGCGAACTATGGCTACACCTTC.

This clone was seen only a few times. Here the CDR3 reads CASSYGTSREQFF. Written as DNA, the CDR3 is TGTGCCAGCAGCTATGGGACTAGCCGAGAGCAGTTCTTC. The genes are TRBV5-6 and TRBJ2-1; 9 nucleotides line up with TRBD2. The length of the CDR3 is 13 residues. V lost 3 bases and J lost 10; bases outside the gene matches: 5. The germline V gene has CDR1 SGHDT and CDR2 YYEEEE. Together with reference TRBV5-6 and TRBJ2-1, the CDR3 gives the full variable domain: DAGVTQSPTHLIKTRGQQVTLRCSPKSGHDTVSWYQQALGQGPQFIFQYYEEEERQRGNFPDRFSGHQFPNYSSELNVNALLLGDSALYLCASSYGTSREQFFGPGTRLTVL.

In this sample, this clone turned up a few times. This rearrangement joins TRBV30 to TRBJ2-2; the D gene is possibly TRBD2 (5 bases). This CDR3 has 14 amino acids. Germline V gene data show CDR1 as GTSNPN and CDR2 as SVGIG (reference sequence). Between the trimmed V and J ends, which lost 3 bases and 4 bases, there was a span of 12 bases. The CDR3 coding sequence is TGTGCCTGGAGCGGGGTGCTGGGCACCGGGGAGCTGTTTTTT. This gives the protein CAWSGVLGTGELFF.

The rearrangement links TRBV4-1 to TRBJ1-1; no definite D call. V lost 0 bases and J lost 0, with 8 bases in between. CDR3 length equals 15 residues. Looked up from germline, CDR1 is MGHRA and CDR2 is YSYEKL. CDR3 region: CASSQEDTLNTEAFF. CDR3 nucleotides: TGCGCCAGCAGCCAAGAAGACACTTTGAACACTGAAGCTTTCTTT.